These 23 T cell receptor beta chains came from one sample sequenced in a study of blood T cell repertoires in COVID-19. Sequenced by immunoSEQ multiplex PCR; TCRdb stores in-frame clones only, minus some. The sample has about 210,000 clones, approximately 90% seen once. What was sequenced was PBMCs or T cells enriched from blood (not recorded which). Receptor source: a young man with acute COVID-19.

This chain joins TRBV28 and TRBJ2-2, with a possible D match to TRBD2 (6 bases). In germline, CDR1 is MDHEN, CDR2 SYDVKM. The CDR3 loop spans 16 amino acids. V was shortened by 5 bases and J by 3 bases, with 16 bases between the two germline ends. The CDR3 nucleotides are TGTGCCAGCAGTCGGAGGGAGGACCCCCACACCGGGGAGCTGTTTTTT. It yields the protein CASSRREDPHTGELFF.

This clone has only one observation. The chain employs TRBV10-2 and TRBJ2-7, with 7 bases aligning to TRBD2. The CDR3 covers 14 residues. V lost 0 bases to trimming and J lost 4 bases; unmatched junction nucleotides: 3. Germline CDR1 reads WSHSY; CDR2 reads SAAADI. The CDR3 region has the DNA TGCGCCAGCAGTGAGTCCACTAGCGAATACGAGCAGTACTTC. Protein sequence: CASSESTSEYEQYF.

This chain joins TRBV4-2 and TRBJ1-3, with D perhaps TRBD1 (5 bases). Germline-derived CDR1 and CDR2 are LGHNA and YNFKEQ. V lost 0 bases to trimming and J lost 0 bases, with 12 bases between them. CDR3 length equals 17 residues. The CDR3, as DNA: TGTGCCAGCAGCCAAGAGGGGCCGGGTAGCTCTGGAAACACCATATATTTT. Translated: CASSQEGPGSSGNTIYF.

CDR3 nucleotides: TGCGCCAGCAGCCAAGATCCTAGCGGGAGAAGAAAAGAGACCCAGTACTTC. This gives the protein CASSQDPSGRRKETQYF. The chain employs TRBV4-1 and TRBJ2-5; TRBD2 matches at 10 bases. The CDR3 totals 17 residues. The germline CDR1 and CDR2 sequences are MGHRA and YSYEKL. Trimming removed 0 bases from V and 3 bases from J; junction bases left unmatched: 7.

The chain carries TRBV11-2 and TRBJ2-7; 11 bases align to TRBD1. J was trimmed by 0 bases and V by 5 bases; bases with no gene match: 6. CDR3 length: 16 residues. Germline CDR1 is SGHAT and CDR2 is FQNNGV. As DNA, the CDR3 is TGTGCCAGCAGCCCCCGGGACAGGGGGTTCTCCTACGAGCAGTACTTC. Amino acid sequence: CASSPRDRGFSYEQYF.

The J gene is TRBJ2-1, the V gene TRBV10-3; D not resolved. This CDR3 comprises 11 residues. The V end lost 3 bases, the J end lost 8 bases, and 5 bases lay between the germline ends. CDR1 and CDR2 (germline): ENHRY, SYGVKD. The CDR3 DNA reads TGTGCCATCAGTGACTCGTATGAGCAGTTCTTC. Translating gives CAISDSYEQFF.

This rearrangement joins TRBV9 to TRBJ2-3, with D unclear. Germline V CDR1 and CDR2: SGDLS, YYNGEE. V was pared by 3 bases and J by 6 bases, with 8 bases between. This CDR3 contains 12 residues. In DNA form, the CDR3 reads TGTGCCAGCAGCGCAGAGGTCGATACGCAGTATTTT. It specifies CASSAEVDTQYF.

The V call is TRBV28, the J call TRBJ2-1; 8 bases are a match to TRBD2. The V gene end was trimmed by 6 bases and the J gene end by 1 base; junction bases not matched to a gene: 2. Germline CDR1 and CDR2: MDHEN and SYDVKM. This CDR3 comprises 14 residues. This chain's CDR3 is CASRLAASYNEQFF. CDR3 DNA: TGTGCCAGCAGACTAGCGGCTTCCTACAATGAGCAGTTCTTC.

This sequence joins TRBV4-3 and TRBJ1-1; D gene unclear. V dropped 0 bases and J dropped 1 base, with 6 bases sitting between them. Germline V gene data show CDR1 as LGHNA and CDR2 as YSLEER. The CDR3 covers 14 residues. DNA of the CDR3: TGCGCCAGCAGCCAAGAGGCGGGGAACACTGAAGCTTTCTTT. As protein: CASSQEAGNTEAFF.

This chain uses TRBV6-5 with TRBJ2-7; TRBD1 matches at 9 bases. In germline, CDR1 is MNHEY, CDR2 SVGAGI. There are 15 residues in the CDR3. Trimming took 6 bases from V and 3 from J; bases not matched to a gene: 9. The CDR3 region has the DNA TGTGCCAGCAGCCGCGACCGGGACAGGGTCTACGAGCAGTACTTC. It specifies CASSRDRDRVYEQYF.

The rearrangement uses TRBV28 and TRBJ1-2; perhaps TRBD1 as D (5 bases). Trimming removed 5 bases at V and 0 bases at J, with 13 bases between. Germline V lookup: CDR1 MDHEN, CDR2 SYDVKM. The CDR3 has 15 amino acids. In nucleotides, the CDR3 is TGTGCCAGCAGTCCCGCCGACAGAGCTAACTATGGCTACACCTTC. Protein: CASSPADRANYGYTF.

The V call is TRBV6-5, the J call TRBJ1-6; D is perhaps TRBD1 (6 bases). The ends were cut back, 7 bases at V and 7 bases at J, with 14 bases in the middle. The CDR3 has 14 residues. CDR1 and CDR2 (germline): MNHEY, SVGAGI. The CDR3 DNA is TGTGCCAGCAACCAATACAGGGCAAATTCACCCCTCCACTTT. This codes for CASNQYRANSPLHF.

This clone has just a few counts. The chain employs TRBV20-1 and TRBJ1-2; D gene ambiguous. Germline CDR1 reads DFQATT; CDR2 reads SNEGSKA (reference sequence). Deletions cut 6 bases from V and 8 bases from J, with 10 bases between. CDR3 size: 10 residues. Here the CDR3 reads CSARDRGYTF. For the CDR3, the DNA is TGCAGTGCCCGGGATAGGGGCTACACCTTC.

The genes are TRBV7-8 and TRBJ2-4, with 7 bases that match TRBD1. The CDR3 length is 15 residues. V lost 4 bases and J lost 1; bases outside the gene matches: 4. Per the germline V gene, CDR1 is SGHVS and CDR2 is FQNEAQ. CDR3 residues: CASSYSRGAKNIQYF. CDR3 coding DNA: TGTGCCAGCAGCTATTCCAGGGGGGCCAAAAACATTCAGTACTTC.

In this sample, this clone turned up once. V usage is TRBV24-1 and J usage is TRBJ1-6; 7 bases line up with TRBD1. CDR1 and CDR2 from the germline V gene are KGHDR and SFDVKD. The CDR3 is 14 amino acids. Losses at the gene ends were 4 bases for V and 6 bases for J; bases not matched to a gene: 2. The CDR3 region is CATSERDSNSPLHF. CDR3 DNA: TGTGCCACCAGTGAAAGGGACAGTAATTCACCCCTCCACTTT.

The table lists this clone with a few counts. CDR3 amino acids: CASSFGGADTEAFF. Written as DNA, the CDR3 is TGCGCCAGCAGCTTTGGGGGGGCTGACACTGAAGCTTTCTTT. The rearrangement uses TRBV5-1 and TRBJ1-1; D might be TRBD1 (6 bases). The CDR3 has 14 residues. Germline CDR1 reads SGHRS; CDR2 reads YFSETQ. The V end lost 2 bases, the J end lost 3 bases, and 11 bases lay between the germline ends. Full variable domain (missing parts from reference TRBV5-1 and TRBJ1-1): KAGVTQTPRYLIKTRGQQVTLSCSPISGHRSVSWYQQTPGQGLQFLFEYFSETQRNKGNFPGRFSGRQFSNSRSEMNVSTLELGDSALYLCASSFGGADTEAFFGQGTRLTVV.

The chain has TRBV2 and TRBJ2-5, with 12 positions matching TRBD2. The V gene's germline CDR1 is SNHLY and CDR2 FYNNEI. CDR3 size: 19 residues. The CDR3 nucleotides are TGTGCTATCCGATCGACGGGGGATCTAGCGGGAGGGGTAATAGAGACCCAGTACTTC. Its protein product is CAIRSTGDLAGGVIETQYF.

The chain uses TRBV11-2 and TRBJ1-2; 11 nucleotides align to TRBD1. The CDR3 spans 15 residues. Germline V lookup: CDR1 SGHAT, CDR2 FQNNGV. Trimming at V came to 5 bases and at J to 6 bases, leaving 8 bases not matched to a gene. CDR3 DNA sequence: TGTGCCAGCAGCCAGGACAGGGGGCGGATAGATGGCTACACCTTC. Its protein is CASSQDRGRIDGYTF.

This clone turned up a few times. The same CDR3 also results from other DNA sequences found in this sample. J is TRBJ1-1 and V is TRBV9; D perhaps matches TRBD1 (5 bases). This CDR3 spans 13 amino acids. CDR1 SGDLS and CDR2 YYNGEE come from the germline V gene. Trimming left V 0 bases short and J 4 bases short, with 7 bases between. This CDR3 reads CASSVGGSTEAFF. CDR3 nucleotide sequence: TGTGCCAGCAGCGTAGGGGGCAGCACTGAAGCTTTCTTT.

The genes are TRBV5-1 and TRBJ2-7, with 11 bases lining up with TRBD2. Germline lookup yields CDR1 SGHRS and CDR2 YFSETQ. The CDR3 totals 18 residues. With V trimmed by 4 bases and J by 3 bases, 15 bases remained unmatched. CDR3 nucleotide sequence: TGCGCCAGCAGCGTGAATCTAGCGGGAGGTCCCGGCGGCTACGAGCAGTACTTC. Translation: CASSVNLAGGPGGYEQYF.

The CDR3 here is CASSPTGTSGSYNEQFF. The CDR3 bases are TGTGCCAGCAGCCCTACAGGGACTAGCGGGAGTTACAATGAGCAGTTCTTC. The chain links TRBV4-2 to TRBJ2-1; 14 nucleotides agree with TRBD2. The CDR3 contains 17 residues. V lost 4 bases to trimming and J lost 4 bases; unmatched junction nucleotides: 6. Germline V gene lookup returns CDR1 LGHNA and CDR2 YNFKEQ.

As regards this clone: The junction shows a germline mismatch at one end, possibly a read error. The chain uses TRBV13 and TRBJ2-2; 7 nucleotides align to TRBD2. The CDR3 covers 13 residues. Per the germline V gene, CDR1 is PRHDT and CDR2 is FYEKMQ (reference sequence). In DNA form, the CDR3 reads TGTGCCAGCAGCTCGGGACTACCCGGGGAGATGTTTTTT. Encoded protein: CASSSGLPGEMFF.

J is TRBJ2-2 and V is TRBV4-1; 7 nucleotides match TRBD1. The CDR3 is 15 residues long. The germline gives CDR1 MGHRA, CDR2 YSYEKL. Trimming at V came to 2 bases and at J to 4 bases, leaving 4 bases not matched to a gene. The CDR3 DNA reads TGCGCCAGCAGCCAACCGACAGGGCCCACCGGGGAGCTGTTTTTT. As protein: CASSQPTGPTGELFF.